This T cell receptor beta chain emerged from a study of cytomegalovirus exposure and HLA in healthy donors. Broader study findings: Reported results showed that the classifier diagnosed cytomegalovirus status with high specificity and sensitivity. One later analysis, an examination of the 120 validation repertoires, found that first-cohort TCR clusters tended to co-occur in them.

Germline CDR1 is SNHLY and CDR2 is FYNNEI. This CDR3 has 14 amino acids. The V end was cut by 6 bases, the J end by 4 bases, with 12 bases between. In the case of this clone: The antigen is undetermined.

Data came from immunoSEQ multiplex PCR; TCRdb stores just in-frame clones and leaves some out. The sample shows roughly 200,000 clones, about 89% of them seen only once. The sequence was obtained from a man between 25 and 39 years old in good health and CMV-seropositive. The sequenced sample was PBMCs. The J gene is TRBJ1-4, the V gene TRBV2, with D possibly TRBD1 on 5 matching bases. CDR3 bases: TGTGCCAGCAGGAGGGACGTAGGTAATGAAAAACTGTTTTTT. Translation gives CASRRDVGNEKLFF. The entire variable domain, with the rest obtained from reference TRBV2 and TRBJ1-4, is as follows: EPEVTQTPSHQVTQMGQEVILRCVPISNHLYFYWYRQILGQKVEFLVSFYNNEISEKSEIFDDQFSVERPDGSNFTLKIRSTKLEDSAMYFCASRRDVGNEKLFFGSGTQLSVL.